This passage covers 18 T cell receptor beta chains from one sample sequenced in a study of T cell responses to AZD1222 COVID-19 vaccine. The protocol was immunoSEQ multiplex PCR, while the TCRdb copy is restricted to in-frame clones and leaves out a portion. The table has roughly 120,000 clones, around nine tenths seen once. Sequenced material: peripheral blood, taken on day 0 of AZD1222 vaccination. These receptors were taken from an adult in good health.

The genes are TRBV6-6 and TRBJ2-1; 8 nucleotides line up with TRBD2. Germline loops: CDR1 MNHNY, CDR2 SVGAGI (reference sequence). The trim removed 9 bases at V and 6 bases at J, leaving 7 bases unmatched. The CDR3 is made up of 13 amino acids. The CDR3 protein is CASKRERGNEQFF. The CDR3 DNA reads TGTGCCAGTAAGCGGGAGCGGGGCAATGAGCAGTTCTTC.

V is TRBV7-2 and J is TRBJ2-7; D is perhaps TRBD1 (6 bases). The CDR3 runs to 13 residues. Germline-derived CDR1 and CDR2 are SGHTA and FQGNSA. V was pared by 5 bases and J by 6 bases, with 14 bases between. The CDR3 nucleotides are TGTGCCAGCAGCACTCAGAGGGGGATCGAGCAGTACTTC. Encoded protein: CASSTQRGIEQYF.

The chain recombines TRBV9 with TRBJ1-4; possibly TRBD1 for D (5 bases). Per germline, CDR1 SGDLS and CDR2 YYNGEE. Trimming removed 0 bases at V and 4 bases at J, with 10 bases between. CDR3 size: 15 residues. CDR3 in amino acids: CASSVGDGINEKLFF. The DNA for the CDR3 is TGTGCCAGCAGCGTAGGGGACGGGATTAATGAAAAACTGTTTTTT.

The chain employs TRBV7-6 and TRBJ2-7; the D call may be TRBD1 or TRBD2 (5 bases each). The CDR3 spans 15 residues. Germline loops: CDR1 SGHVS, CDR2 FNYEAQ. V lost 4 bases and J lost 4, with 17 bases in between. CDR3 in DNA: TGTGCCAGCAGCTCGGGAAAAGGGGCAGAATACGAGCAGTACTTC. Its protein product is CASSSGKGAEYEQYF.

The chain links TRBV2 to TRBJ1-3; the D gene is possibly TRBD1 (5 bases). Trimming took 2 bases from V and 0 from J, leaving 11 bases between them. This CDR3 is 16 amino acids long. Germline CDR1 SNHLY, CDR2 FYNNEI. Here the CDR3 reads CASSEWGASSGNTIYF. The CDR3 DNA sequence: TGTGCCAGCAGTGAATGGGGCGCGAGCTCTGGAAACACCATATATTTT. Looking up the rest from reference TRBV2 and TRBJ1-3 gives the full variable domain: EPEVTQTPSHQVTQMGQEVILRCVPISNHLYFYWYRQILGQKVEFLVSFYNNEISEKSEIFDDQFSVERPDGSNFTLKIRSTKLEDSAMYFCASSEWGASSGNTIYFGEGSWLTVV.

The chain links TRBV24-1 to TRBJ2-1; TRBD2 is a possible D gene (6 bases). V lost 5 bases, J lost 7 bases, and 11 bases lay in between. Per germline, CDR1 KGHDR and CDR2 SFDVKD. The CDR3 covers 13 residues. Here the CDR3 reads CATSGATRNEQFF. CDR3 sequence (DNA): TGTGCCACCAGTGGGGCGACTAGAAATGAGCAGTTCTTC.

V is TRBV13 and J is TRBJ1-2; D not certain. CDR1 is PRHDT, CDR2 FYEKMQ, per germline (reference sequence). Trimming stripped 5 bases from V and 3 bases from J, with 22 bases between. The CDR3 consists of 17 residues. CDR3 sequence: CASSPAGLLLTDYGYTF. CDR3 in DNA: TGTGCCAGCAGCCCCGCGGGTCTCCTTCTAACTGACTATGGCTACACCTTC. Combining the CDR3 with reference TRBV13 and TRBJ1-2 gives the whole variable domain AAGVIQSPRHLIKEKRETATLKCYPIPRHDTVYWYQQGPGQDPQFLISFYEKMQSDKGSIPDRFSAQQFSDYHSELNMSSLELGDSALYFCASSPAGLLLTDYGYTFGSGTRLTVV.

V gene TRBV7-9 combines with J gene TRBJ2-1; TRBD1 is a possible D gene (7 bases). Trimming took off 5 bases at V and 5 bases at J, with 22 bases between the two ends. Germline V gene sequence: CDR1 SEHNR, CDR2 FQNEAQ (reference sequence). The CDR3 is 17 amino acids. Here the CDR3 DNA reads TGTGCCAGCAGCCCGCGGGACAGCAGAACCCGTCACAATGAGCAGTTCTTC. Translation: CASSPRDSRTRHNEQFF.

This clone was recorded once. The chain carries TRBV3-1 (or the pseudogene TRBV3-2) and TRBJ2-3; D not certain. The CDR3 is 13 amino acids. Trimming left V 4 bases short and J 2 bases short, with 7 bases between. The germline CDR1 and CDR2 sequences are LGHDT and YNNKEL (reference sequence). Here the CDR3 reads CASSPSLTDTQYF. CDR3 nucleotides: TGTGCCAGCAGCCCAAGTCTCACAGATACGCAGTATTTT.

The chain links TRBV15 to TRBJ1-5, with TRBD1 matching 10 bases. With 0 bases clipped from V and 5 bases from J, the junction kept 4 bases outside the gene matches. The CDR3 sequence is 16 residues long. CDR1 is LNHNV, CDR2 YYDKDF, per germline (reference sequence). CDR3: CATSREDRGWDQPQHF. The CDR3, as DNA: TGTGCCACCAGCAGAGAGGACAGGGGGTGGGATCAGCCCCAGCATTTT.

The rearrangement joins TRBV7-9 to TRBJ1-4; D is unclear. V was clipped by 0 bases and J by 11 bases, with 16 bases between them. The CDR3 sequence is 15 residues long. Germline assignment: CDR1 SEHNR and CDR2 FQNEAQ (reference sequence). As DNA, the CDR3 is TGTGCCAGCAGCTTAGCCCTAGGAAGGTGGCCTAAACTGTTTTTT. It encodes CASSLALGRWPKLFF.

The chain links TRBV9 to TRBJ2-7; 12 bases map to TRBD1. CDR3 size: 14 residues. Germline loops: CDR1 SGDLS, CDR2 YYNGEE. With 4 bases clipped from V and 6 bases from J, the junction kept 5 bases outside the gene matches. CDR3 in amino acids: CASSLPGQGAEQYF. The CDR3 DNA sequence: TGTGCCAGCAGCTTACCGGGACAGGGGGCCGAGCAGTACTTC.

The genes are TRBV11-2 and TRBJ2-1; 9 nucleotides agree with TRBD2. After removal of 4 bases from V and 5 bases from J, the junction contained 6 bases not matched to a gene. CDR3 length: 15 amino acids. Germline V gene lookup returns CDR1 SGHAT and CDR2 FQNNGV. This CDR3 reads CASSSLAGVDNEQFF. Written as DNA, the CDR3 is TGTGCCAGCAGCTCCTTAGCGGGAGTCGACAATGAGCAGTTCTTC.

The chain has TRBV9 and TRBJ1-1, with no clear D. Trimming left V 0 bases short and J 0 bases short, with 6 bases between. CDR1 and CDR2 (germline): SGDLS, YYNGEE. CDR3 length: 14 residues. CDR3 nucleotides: TGTGCCAGCAGCGTAGGGGAAATGAACACTGAAGCTTTCTTT. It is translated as CASSVGEMNTEAFF.

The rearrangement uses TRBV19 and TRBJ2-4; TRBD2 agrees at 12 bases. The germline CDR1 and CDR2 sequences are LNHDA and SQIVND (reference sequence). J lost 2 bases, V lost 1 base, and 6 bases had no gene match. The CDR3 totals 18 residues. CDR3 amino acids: CASSIGSSGRGTKNIQYF. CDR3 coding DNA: TGTGCCAGTAGTATAGGTTCTAGCGGGAGGGGGACCAAAAACATTCAGTACTTC.

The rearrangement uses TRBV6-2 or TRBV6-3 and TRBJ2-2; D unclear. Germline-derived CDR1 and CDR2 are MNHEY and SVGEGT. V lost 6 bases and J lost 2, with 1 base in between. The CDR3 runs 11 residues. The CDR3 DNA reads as TGTGCCAGCAGCAACACCGGGGAGCTGTTTTTT. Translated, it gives CASSNTGELFF.

CDR3 DNA: TGTGCCAGCAGCGTCGGAGGGGGGGAGAACATTCAGTACTTC. Translation: CASSVGGGENIQYF. The chain has TRBV11-3 and TRBJ2-4; TRBD2 is a possible D gene (7 bases). Germline V gene lookup returns CDR1 SGHNT and CDR2 YENEEA. The CDR3 is 14 residues long. Trimming removed 5 bases at V and 7 bases at J, with 15 bases between.

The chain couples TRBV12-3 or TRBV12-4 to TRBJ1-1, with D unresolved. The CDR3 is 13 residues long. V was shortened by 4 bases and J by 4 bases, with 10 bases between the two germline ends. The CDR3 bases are TGTGCCAGCAGTTCCCACGGAGGCACTGAAGCTTTCTTT. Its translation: CASSSHGGTEAFF.